This entry describes one T cell receptor (beta chain). Its antigen is not known. Trimming at V came to 3 bases and at J to 0 bases, leaving 3 bases not matched to a gene. CDR3 length: 16 amino acids. The germline CDR1 and CDR2 sequences are SGHVS and FNYEAQ. The entry originates in a study of cytomegalovirus exposure and HLA in healthy donors. Study details: A later analysis reported the 100 to 150 validation repertoires used the same platform as the 666 first-cohort repertoires. Broader study findings: Among TCR sequences, most were rare, though some public TCRs appeared in many donors.

Measured with immunoSEQ multiplex PCR; TCRdb has only the in-frame clones, and not every one. The table lists tens of thousands of clones, 93% of them singletons, with 3.6% in the top ten. The TCR was taken from a woman in her twenties or thirties in good health and CMV-seronegative. V gene TRBV7-6 combines with J gene TRBJ2-2, with 8 bases identical to TRBD1. Sequencing used PBMCs. The chain's CDR3 is CASSLQTGANTGELFF. CDR3 DNA sequence: TGTGCCAGCAGCTTGCAGACAGGGGCGAACACCGGGGAGCTGTTTTTT.